Below, 24 T cell receptor beta chains from the same sample are listed, as sequenced in a study of T cells in localized non-small cell lung cancer. Libraries were prepared by immunoSEQ multiplex PCR; TCRdb keeps only in-frame clonotypes and omits some of them. This table has about 28,000 clones, about 86% appearing once. The sequenced sample was peripheral blood mononuclear cells, obtained before any cancer treatment. These receptors all stem from a man between 40 and 69 years old with stage III lung adenocarcinoma.

Only one count was recorded for this clone. The rearrangement uses TRBV20-1 and TRBJ1-2; D possibly corresponds to TRBD1 (6 bases). CDR1 and CDR2 (germline): DFQATT, SNEGSKA (reference sequence). This CDR3 contains 11 residues. V was shortened by 6 bases and J by 7 bases, with 12 bases between the two germline ends. Here the CDR3 DNA reads TGCAGTGCCCGACCGACAGGTGGCTACACCTTC. Translated: CSARPTGGYTF.

The V call is TRBV5-1, the J call TRBJ2-5; 9 bases align to TRBD1. V lost 3 bases and J lost 5; bases outside the gene matches: 5. Germline V lookup: CDR1 SGHRS, CDR2 YFSETQ. This CDR3 has 14 amino acids. CDR3 sequence: CASSWGTGRETQYF. The CDR3 bases are TGCGCCAGCAGCTGGGGGACAGGGAGGGAGACCCAGTACTTC.

This chain joins TRBV5-4 and TRBJ1-1, with D maybe TRBD1 (5 bases). Trimming removed 4 bases at V and 11 bases at J, with 24 bases between. This CDR3 is built from 15 residues. Germline V gives CDR1 SGHNT, CDR2 YYREEE (reference sequence). The CDR3 nucleotides are TGTGCCAGCAGCCCTCAGACAGATAGAGCGTCGTTGGCTTTCTTT. Its protein is CASSPQTDRASLAFF. The whole variable domain, remainder taken from reference TRBV5-4 and TRBJ1-1, is ETGVTQSPTHLIKTRGQQVTLRCSSQSGHNTVSWYQQALGQGPQFIFQYYREEENGRGNFPPRFSGLQFPNYSSELNVNALELDDSALYLCASSPQTDRASLAFFGQGTRLTVV.

This sequence joins TRBV5-1 and TRBJ2-1; D is perhaps TRBD1 or TRBD2 (5 bases each). Germline-derived CDR1 and CDR2 are SGHRS and YFSETQ. The CDR3 is made up of 15 amino acids. V lost 4 bases, J lost 0 bases, and 11 bases lay in between. The CDR3 loop is CASSEGTSSYNEQFF. CDR3 bases: TGCGCCAGCAGCGAGGGGACCAGCTCCTACAATGAGCAGTTCTTC.

The chain joins TRBV29-1 to TRBJ2-4; D is perhaps TRBD1 or TRBD2 (5 bases each). The CDR3 runs 11 residues. From germline, CDR1 is SQVTM and CDR2 ANQGSEA. V shed 4 bases and J shed 9 bases, with 10 bases lying between them. DNA for the CDR3: TGCAGCGTTGTAGAGGGGATCATTCAGTACTTC. Amino acids: CSVVEGIIQYF.

This chain joins TRBV9 and TRBJ2-7, with 7 positions matching TRBD2. Trimming at V came to 3 bases and at J to 3 bases, leaving 9 bases not matched to a gene. Per the germline V gene, CDR1 is SGDLS and CDR2 is YYNGEE. This CDR3 contains 15 residues. In DNA form, the CDR3 reads TGTGCCAGCAGCGAAGGGGCTAGCGGCCTCTACGAGCAGTACTTC. Protein: CASSEGASGLYEQYF.

The chain uses TRBV11-2 and TRBJ2-5, with a tentative D call TRBD2 (6 bases). The CDR3 loop spans 15 amino acids. Trimming removed 2 bases from V and 5 bases from J, with 15 bases in between. Germline V lookup: CDR1 SGHAT, CDR2 FQNNGV. The CDR3: CASSLRFGGTETQYF. The CDR3 bases are TGTGCCAGCAGCTTACGGTTTGGAGGGACGGAGACCCAGTACTTC.

This chain links TRBV10-3 with TRBJ1-1, with D possibly being TRBD1 (5 bases). Germline CDR1 is ENHRY and CDR2 is SYGVKD. This CDR3 spans 15 amino acids. The germline V and J ends were trimmed by 4 bases and 1 base, with 13 bases remaining between them. The CDR3 DNA reads as TGTGCCATCAGTGGGTATGGAGGGGCGAACACTGAAGCTTTCTTT. Translation gives CAISGYGGANTEAFF.

This chain joins TRBV20-1 and TRBJ1-2, with a weak D call TRBD1 (6 bases). Germline V gene data show CDR1 as DFQATT and CDR2 as SNEGSKA (reference sequence). The CDR3 contains 10 residues. The CDR3 coding sequence is TGCAACGGACAGCCTGGGGGCTACACCTTC. Its translation is CNGQPGGYTF.

This chain uses TRBV10-3 with TRBJ2-3; maybe TRBD1 (6 bases). Trimming pared 10 bases from V and 4 bases from J, leaving 15 bases between. The CDR3 is 13 amino acids. Germline CDR1 ENHRY, CDR2 SYGVKD. This chain's CDR3 is CATGQLEADTQYF. Written as DNA, the CDR3 is TGTGCCACCGGACAGTTAGAAGCAGATACGCAGTATTTT.

The V call is TRBV2, the J call TRBJ2-5; D might be TRBD1 or TRBD2, each matching 6 bases. The CDR3 is 12 residues long. Trimming took 6 bases from V and 5 from J, leaving 10 bases between them. Germline V gene data show CDR1 as SNHLY and CDR2 as FYNNEI. CDR3 amino acids: CASRGGLETQYF. The CDR3 nucleotides are TGTGCCAGCAGGGGGGGCTTGGAGACCCAGTACTTC.

J is TRBJ1-5 and V is TRBV2; D gene unclear. The CDR3 totals 14 residues. V lost 4 bases, J lost 0 bases, and 7 bases lay in between. Looked up from germline, CDR1 is SNHLY and CDR2 is FYNNEI. CDR3 amino acids: CASSGPDSNQPQHF. The CDR3 DNA follows: TGTGCCAGCAGTGGCCCAGATAGCAATCAGCCCCAGCATTTT.

The chain employs TRBV5-1 and TRBJ2-1, with TRBD1 as a possible D gene (5 bases). This CDR3 contains 16 residues. Trimming removed 4 bases at V and 0 bases at J, with 14 bases between. CDR1 is SGHRS and CDR2 is YFSETQ in the germline V gene. DNA of the CDR3: TGCGCCAGCAGCAGACAACAGGCGAGCTCCTACAATGAGCAGTTCTTC. Its protein product is CASSRQQASSYNEQFF.

This clone has a handful of counts. The V call is TRBV5-4, the J call TRBJ1-1; no reliable D call. V lost 2 bases and J lost 9, with 8 bases in between. Germline assignment: CDR1 SGHNT and CDR2 YYREEE (reference sequence). CDR3 length: 11 amino acids. The CDR3: CASSFGVKAFF. CDR3 DNA: TGTGCCAGCAGCTTCGGGGTAAAAGCTTTCTTT.

The V call is TRBV2, the J call TRBJ2-7; D perhaps matches TRBD1 (6 bases). Trimming shortened V by 5 bases and J by 7 bases, and 12 bases separated the two germline ends. Germline assignment: CDR1 SNHLY and CDR2 FYNNEI. This CDR3 contains 12 residues. As DNA, the CDR3 is TGTGCCAGCAGTCGGACAGAGAGGGAGCAGTACTTC. This gives the protein CASSRTEREQYF.

The chain links TRBV5-1 to TRBJ2-2, with 7 bases fitting TRBD1. After removal of 4 bases from V and 1 base from J, the junction contained 4 bases not matched to a gene. The CDR3 has 15 amino acids. Germline V CDR1 and CDR2: SGHRS, YFSETQ. CDR3 sequence (DNA): TGCGCCAGCAGCGCCCGACAGGGGAACACCGGGGAGCTGTTTTTT. It yields the protein CASSARQGNTGELFF.

This chain uses TRBV2 with TRBJ1-2; D is undetermined. Trimming stripped 2 bases from V and 8 bases from J, with 12 bases between. Germline-derived CDR1 and CDR2 are SNHLY and FYNNEI. This CDR3 has 13 amino acids. CDR3: CASSEWGGGGYTF. CDR3 coding DNA: TGTGCCAGCAGTGAATGGGGTGGTGGGGGCTACACCTTC.

The CDR3 protein is CSVDSGRGLGYGYTF. The CDR3 coding sequence is TGCAGCGTTGATAGTGGGAGAGGTTTAGGCTATGGCTACACCTTC. V and J are TRBV29-1 and TRBJ1-2; D gene ambiguous. With 3 bases removed from V and 4 bases from J, the gap between germline ends came to 18 bases. CDR3 length: 15 amino acids. Per the germline V gene, CDR1 is SQVTM and CDR2 is ANQGSEA.

The chain couples TRBV27 to TRBJ2-1, with D perhaps TRBD2 (6 bases). Germline loops: CDR1 MNHEY, CDR2 SMNVEV (reference sequence). This CDR3 region has 14 residues. Trimming cost V 4 bases and J 4 bases, with 11 bases left between them. The CDR3 DNA is TGTGCCAGCAGTTCTGGACTACTATACAATGAGCAGTTCTTC. Residues: CASSSGLLYNEQFF.

The chain joins TRBV6-6 to TRBJ2-3; a possible D gene is TRBD2 (5 bases). Germline loops: CDR1 MNHNY, CDR2 SVGAGI (reference sequence). V was trimmed by 5 bases and J by 1 base, leaving 10 bases between them. The CDR3 length is 14 residues. The CDR3 spells CASSDNGGTDTQYF. For the CDR3, the DNA is TGTGCCAGCAGTGATAACGGGGGCACAGATACGCAGTATTTT.

The chain carries TRBV27 and TRBJ2-7, with D uncertain. The CDR3 sequence is 13 residues long. Looked up from germline, CDR1 is MNHEY and CDR2 is SMNVEV (reference sequence). Between the trimmed V and J ends, which lost 0 bases and 3 bases, there was a span of 6 bases. The CDR3 reads CASSLSPRYEQYV. The CDR3 region has the DNA TGTGCCAGCAGTTTATCCCCCCGCTACGAGCAGTACGTC.

The V and J genes are TRBV10-3 and TRBJ2-3; TRBD2 might be the D (6 bases). V gave up 4 bases and J gave up 3 bases, with 11 bases separating them. CDR1 and CDR2 from the germline V gene are ENHRY and SYGVKD. CDR3 length equals 14 residues. CDR3 sequence: CAISGFGTTDTQYF. The CDR3 DNA sequence: TGTGCCATCAGTGGTTTCGGGACTACAGATACGCAGTATTTT.

V gene TRBV30 combines with J gene TRBJ1-5; a weak D match, TRBD1 (5 bases). The CDR3 consists of 15 residues. V was trimmed by 0 bases and J by 7 bases, leaving 16 bases between them. Per the germline V gene, CDR1 is GTSNPN and CDR2 is SVGIG (reference sequence). CDR3 region: CAWSVGDSMVQPQHF. The DNA for the CDR3 is TGTGCCTGGAGTGTAGGTGACAGCATGGTCCAGCCCCAGCATTTT.

The CDR3 DNA follows: TGTGCCATCAGTGACTCACCTTTCTTCCGAGAGACCCAGTACTTC. Translation: CAISDSPFFRETQYF. The chain recombines TRBV10-3 with TRBJ2-5; D uncertain. The V gene lost 3 bases and the J gene lost 4 bases, with 15 bases spanning the gap. The CDR3 totals 15 residues. Germline-derived CDR1 and CDR2 are ENHRY and SYGVKD.